The rows below give T cell receptor beta chains drawn from one sample of a study of T cell responses to AZD1222 COVID-19 vaccine. Method: immunoSEQ multiplex PCR; TCRdb's copy keeps in-frame clones and lacks some. The sample carries 180,000 or so clones, around nine tenths recorded once. The sequencing here drew on peripheral blood, taken on day 0 of AZD1222 vaccination. All receptors come from an adult in good health. CDR3s include the opening cysteine and the closing phenylalanine or tryptophan. Fields, in order: clone size, D gene, V gene, J gene, CDR3 protein, CDR3 DNA. The D gene is left open where the match is weak. Expanded clones are given a class, and other clones once, few, many or no size at all.

>.|.|TRBV20-1|TRBJ1-1
CSASRAAGTSEAFF
TGCAGTGCTAGTAGGGCGGCAGGGACCTCTGAAGCTTTCTTT
>.|TRBD1|TRBV19|TRBJ2-4
CASSTLLGTEKNIQYF
TGTGCCAGTAGTACCCTTCTGGGGACAGAGAAAAACATTCAGTACTTC
>.|.|TRBV19|TRBJ1-1
CASSINWGPTEAFF
TGTGCCAGTAGTATAAATTGGGGGCCGACTGAAGCTTTCTTT
>.|TRBD1|TRBV30|TRBJ1-1
CGGQGPRGTEAFF
TGTGGGGGACAGGGGCCTAGGGGGACTGAAGCTTTCTTT
>.|.|TRBV2|TRBJ2-7
CASSREWGEQYF
TGTGCCAGCAGCCGTGAGTGGGGCGAGCAGTACTTC
>.|.|TRBV30|TRBJ2-2
CAYGGPGELFF
TGTGCCTACGGGGGGCCCGGGGAGCTGTTTTTT
>.|TRBD1|TRBV6-5|TRBJ2-1
CASSPGTGGYNEQFF
TGTGCCAGCAGTCCCGGGACAGGAGGTTACAATGAGCAGTTCTTC
>.|.|TRBV10-2|TRBJ1-5
CASSEGHALNQPQHF
TGCGCCAGCAGTGAGGGGCACGCCCTGAATCAGCCCCAGCATTTT
>.|TRBD1|TRBV6-5|TRBJ2-3
CASTDRGRDTQYF
TGTGCCAGCACCGACAGGGGTCGAGATACGCAGTATTTT
>.|.|TRBV28|TRBJ1-2
CASSYGQVNYGYTF
TGTGCCAGCAGTTACGGCCAAGTTAACTATGGCTACACCTTC
>.|.|TRBV19|TRBJ1-5
CASSIGGNNQPQHF
TGTGCCAGTAGTATTGGAGGGAACAATCAGCCCCAGCATTTT
>.|.|TRBV14|TRBJ1-2
CASSQGVGRNYGYTF
TGTGCCAGCAGCCAAGGGGTCGGCCGTAACTATGGCTACACCTTC
>.|TRBD1|TRBV19|TRBJ1-3
CASSIGGRTGRAGNTIYF
TGTGCCAGTAGTATTGGGGGCCGGACAGGGAGAGCTGGAAACACCATATATTTT
>.|TRBD1|TRBV6-5|TRBJ1-2
CASRGTGDHYGYTF
TGTGCCAGCAGGGGGACAGGGGATCACTATGGCTACACCTTC
>.|.|TRBV6-5|TRBJ2-1
CASSYTGGREQFF
TGTGCCAGCAGTTACACCGGGGGCCGAGAGCAGTTCTTC
>.|TRBD2|TRBV6-5|TRBJ2-1
CASTLRTSGGDEQFF
TGTGCCAGCACCCTTCGGACTAGCGGGGGAGATGAGCAGTTCTTC
>.|.|TRBV28|TRBJ1-6
CASSSNLLGGLNNSPLHF
TGTGCCAGCAGTTCAAACCTCCTGGGGGGCCTCAATAATTCACCCCTCCACTTT
>few|.|TRBV7-2|TRBJ1-3
CASSKGPSGSGNTIYF
TGTGCCAGCAGCAAAGGACCGTCGGGCTCTGGAAACACCATATATTTT
>.|TRBD1|TRBV18|TRBJ1-3
CASSPTGQLGNTIYF
TGTGCCAGCTCACCTACGGGACAGTTAGGAAACACCATATATTTT
>.|.|TRBV10-3|TRBJ1-3
CAISESPGNTIYF
TGTGCCATCAGTGAGTCTCCCGGAAACACCATATATTTT
>once|.|TRBV12-3/TRBV12-4|TRBJ1-2
CASSSDRYYGYTF
TGTGCCAGCAGTTCGGACCGATACTATGGCTACACCTTC
>.|.|TRBV28|TRBJ1-6
CASSPWTTFHNSPLHF
TGTGCCAGCAGTCCGTGGACAACCTTTCATAATTCACCCCTCCACTTT
>.|.|TRBV5-4|TRBJ2-6
CASSLGGGSSSGANVLTF
TGTGCCAGCAGCTTGGGAGGGGGTTCTAGTTCTGGGGCCAACGTCCTGACTTTC
>.|.|TRBV7-9|TRBJ1-2
CASSLQGLRDYGYTF
TGTGCCAGCAGCCTCCAGGGGCTTCGTGACTATGGCTACACCTTC
>.|.|TRBV28|TRBJ1-6
CASSLRWGSPLHF
TGTGCCAGCAGTTTAAGATGGGGTTCACCCCTCCACTTT
>.|.|TRBV28|TRBJ1-2
CASSSPTSQGRGGYTF
TGTGCCAGCAGTTCTCCTACTTCCCAGGGAAGAGGTGGCTACACCTTC
>.|.|TRBV29-1|TRBJ2-7
CSVEERHSYEQYF
TGCAGCGTTGAGGAACGACATTCCTACGAGCAGTACTTC
>.|.|TRBV7-2|TRBJ1-5
CASSPSYQGKPQHF
TGTGCCAGCAGCCCTAGCTACCAGGGAAAGCCCCAGCATTTT
>.|TRBD1|TRBV14|TRBJ1-1
CASSPATGEGTEAFF
TGTGCCAGCAGCCCAGCGACAGGGGAGGGCACTGAAGCTTTCTTT
>.|.|TRBV4-2|TRBJ2-6
CASSQATGLGANVLTF
TGTGCCAGCAGCCAAGCCACAGGGCTGGGGGCCAACGTCCTGACTTTC
>.|TRBD2|TRBV5-8|TRBJ2-1
CASSLGLAGTDEQFF
TGTGCCAGCAGCTTGGGACTAGCGGGGACGGATGAGCAGTTCTTC
>.|TRBD1|TRBV6-2/TRBV6-3|TRBJ1-5
CASSRPDRVLQPQHF
TGTGCCAGCAGTCGACCAGACAGGGTACTCCAGCCCCAGCATTTT
>.|.|TRBV7-2|TRBJ1-2
CASSLVFRGTSDGYTF
TGTGCCAGCAGCTTAGTATTCCGGGGGACGTCGGATGGCTACACCTTC
>.|.|TRBV6-1|TRBJ1-1
CASSEQGGEAFF
TGTGCCAGCAGTGAGCAGGGAGGAGAAGCTTTCTTT
>once|.|TRBV20-1|TRBJ1-2
CSPGGLYGYTF
TGCAGTCCCGGAGGACTCTATGGCTACACCTTC
>.|.|TRBV5-1|TRBJ1-4
CASSTGQRIFEKLFF
TGCGCCAGCAGCACTGGACAAAGGATCTTTGAAAAACTGTTTTTT
>few|.|TRBV5-1|TRBJ1-1
CASSLGGRTEAFF
TGCGCCAGCAGCTTGGGGGGGAGGACTGAAGCTTTCTTT
>.|TRBD1|TRBV6-5|TRBJ1-4
CASRKTGAGEKLFF
TGTGCCAGCAGAAAAACAGGGGCCGGGGAAAAACTGTTTTTT
>.|.|TRBV13|TRBJ2-7
CASSLGERGRYEQYF
TGTGCCAGCAGCTTAGGGGAACGGGGCCGCTACGAGCAGTACTTC
>.|.|TRBV7-3|TRBJ2-3
CASSGGQTDTQYF
TGTGCCAGCAGCGGGGGCCAAACAGATACGCAGTATTTT
>medium-sized|TRBD2|TRBV27|TRBJ2-7
CASRSLAGGRGHEQYF
TGTGCCAGCAGGAGCCTAGCGGGGGGGAGAGGTCACGAGCAGTACTTC
>.|.|TRBV10-3|TRBJ1-1
CAISDGNTEAFF
TGTGCCATCAGTGACGGGAACACTGAAGCTTTCTTT
>once|TRBD1|TRBV5-6|TRBJ1-6
CASSSDRVISPLHF
TGTGCCAGCAGCTCGGACAGGGTGATTTCACCCCTCCACTTT
>.|TRBD2|TRBV6-6|TRBJ2-3
CASSYQWGGTDTQYF
TGTGCCAGCAGTTACCAGTGGGGGGGGACAGATACGCAGTATTTT
>.|.|TRBV5-1|TRBJ2-5
CASSSGLQETQYF
TGCGCCAGCAGCTCCGGACTCCAAGAGACCCAGTACTTC
>.|TRBD1|TRBV24-1|TRBJ2-1
CASGTGFNEQFF
TGTGCCAGCGGGACAGGCTTCAATGAGCAGTTCTTC